Listed here are 29 T cell receptor beta chains from one sample, sequenced in a study of blood T cell repertoires in COVID-19 (dated by TCRdb to about 2020). The library was obtained by the immunoSEQ multiplex PCR assay. This immuneACCESS table, as held by TCRdb, lists in-frame sequences with V and J called but not all clones. Of the missing ones, under half trace to an unresolved V gene in checked studies; the others have no known cause. The sample table records approximately 170,000 clones; about 85% of these occur just once. The ten biggest clones cover roughly 8.6% of the sample. The material sequenced was PBMCs or T cells enriched from blood (not recorded which). These receptors were taken from a woman in her forties or fifties who had recovered from COVID-19.

This chain uses TRBV9 with TRBJ1-5; TRBD1 agrees at 7 bases. The CDR3 runs to 14 residues. V was pared by 0 bases and J by 5 bases, with 2 bases of the junction left unmatched. In germline, CDR1 is SGDLS, CDR2 YYNGEE. As DNA, the CDR3 is TGTGCCAGCAGCGTAGGACAGGGTGATCAGCCCCAGCATTTT. Its translation: CASSVGQGDQPQHF.

V and J are TRBV6-5 and TRBJ1-1, with 9 bases identical to TRBD1. The CDR3 consists of 15 residues. The germline gives CDR1 MNHEY, CDR2 SVGAGI. V was pared by 8 bases and J by 7 bases, with 14 bases of the junction left unmatched. The chain's CDR3 is CASRPGTGSNFEAFF. Here the CDR3 DNA reads TGTGCCAGCCGTCCGGGGACAGGGTCGAACTTTGAAGCTTTCTTT.

The V and J genes are TRBV11-2 and TRBJ1-1, with D possibly TRBD1 on 5 matching bases. From germline, CDR1 is SGHAT and CDR2 FQNNGV. The CDR3 contains 18 residues. Trimming stripped 2 bases from V and 2 bases from J, with 21 bases between. The CDR3 is CASSLRGIEGLGNTEAFF. CDR3 DNA: TGTGCCAGCAGCTTACGGGGGATAGAGGGTTTGGGAAACACTGAAGCTTTCTTT.

This chain connects TRBV5-8 to TRBJ2-6, with D tentatively TRBD2 (6 bases). V lost 0 bases and J lost 1, with 14 bases in between. Germline values: CDR1 SGHTS, CDR2 YDEGEE. The CDR3 totals 18 residues. The CDR3 nucleotides are TGTGCCAGCAGCTTGGGAACTAGCTTACGGTCTGGGGCCAACGTCCTGACTTTC. Its translation: CASSLGTSLRSGANVLTF.

V usage is TRBV6-2 or TRBV6-3 and J usage is TRBJ1-5, with D possibly TRBD1 on 5 matching bases. Trimming stripped 2 bases from V and 1 base from J, with 9 bases between. The CDR3 is 15 amino acids. The germline gives CDR1 MNHEY, CDR2 SVGEGT. The CDR3 is CASSYRGRSNQPQHF. CDR3 nucleotides: TGTGCCAGCAGTTACAGGGGCAGGAGCAATCAGCCCCAGCATTTT.

The chain employs TRBV27 and TRBJ2-3, with TRBD2 identical over 9 bases. The CDR3 consists of 19 residues. Germline values: CDR1 MNHEY, CDR2 SMNVEV (reference sequence). Losses at the gene ends were 3 bases for V and 1 base for J; bases not matched to a gene: 14. The CDR3 spells CASSLTQGSGRRRTDTQYF. For the CDR3, the DNA is TGTGCCAGCAGTTTGACGCAGGGTAGCGGGAGAAGACGCACAGATACGCAGTATTTT.

V is TRBV19 and J is TRBJ1-2; no reliable D call. The CDR3 is made up of 12 amino acids. Trimming stripped 7 bases from V and 5 bases from J, with 11 bases between. Germline values: CDR1 LNHDA, CDR2 SQIVND (reference sequence). The CDR3 here is CASIGQSYGYTF. Here the CDR3 DNA reads TGTGCCAGTATTGGGCAGAGTTATGGCTACACCTTC.

This clone was seen a few times. V and J are TRBV5-1 and TRBJ2-1; 8 positions agree with TRBD2. The V gene's germline CDR1 is SGHRS and CDR2 YFSETQ. Germline trimming cut 4 bases from V and 9 bases from J; bases unmatched to any gene: 6. CDR3 size: 13 residues. This chain's CDR3 is CASSRAGDSEQFF. The CDR3 DNA sequence: TGCGCCAGCAGCCGAGCGGGGGACTCTGAGCAGTTCTTC.

The chain links TRBV10-3 to TRBJ2-7; 7 nucleotides agree with TRBD1. The CDR3 sequence is 14 residues long. Germline V CDR1 and CDR2: ENHRY, SYGVKD. With 7 bases clipped from V and 2 bases from J, the junction kept 8 bases outside the gene matches. For the CDR3, the DNA is TGTGCCATCAAAGACTCGGGACAGCCCTACGAGCAGTACTTC. Translation gives CAIKDSGQPYEQYF.

This clone was seen a few times. The chain recombines TRBV6-6 with TRBJ2-3, with TRBD2 identical over 14 bases. The CDR3 covers 17 residues. The germline gives CDR1 MNHNY, CDR2 SVGAGI (reference sequence). V shed 5 bases and J 5 bases; nucleotides not matched to a gene: 9. CDR3 loop: CASSRLVGTSGRDTQYF. The CDR3 DNA is TGTGCCAGCAGTCGACTCGTAGGGACTAGCGGGAGAGATACGCAGTATTTT.

This sequence joins TRBV28 and TRBJ1-1; tentatively, D is TRBD1 (6 bases). Looked up from germline, CDR1 is MDHEN and CDR2 is SYDVKM. This CDR3 region has 13 residues. With 5 bases removed from V and 3 bases from J, the gap between germline ends came to 10 bases. CDR3 amino acids: CASSPGGHTEAFF. CDR3 in DNA: TGTGCCAGCAGTCCGGGGGGGCACACTGAAGCTTTCTTT.

This clone was recorded only once. The chain couples TRBV7-8 to TRBJ2-3, with 7 bases identical to TRBD1. The V and J ends lost 1 base and 6 bases, in that order; junction bases with no gene match: 13. Germline assignment: CDR1 SGHVS and CDR2 FQNEAQ. The CDR3 extends over 17 amino acids. The CDR3 nucleotides are TGTGCCAGCAGCTTAGGGGTAAAGACAGGGAAAATGGATACGCAGTATTTT. Its protein product is CASSLGVKTGKMDTQYF.

J is TRBJ2-1 and V is TRBV7-2, with 7 bases fitting TRBD2. The CDR3 consists of 14 residues. V gave up 6 bases and J gave up 4 bases; unmatched junction bases: 6. In germline, CDR1 is SGHTA, CDR2 FQGNSA. The CDR3 DNA reads TGTGCCAGCAGTTCTCTAGCGGCATACAATGAGCAGTTCTTC. This sequence encodes CASSSLAAYNEQFF.

This clone has only one observation. This sequence joins TRBV7-2 and TRBJ1-4, with D perhaps matching TRBD1 (6 bases). CDR3 size: 15 residues. V was shortened by 5 bases and J by 7 bases, with 17 bases between the two germline ends. CDR1 SGHTA and CDR2 FQGNSA come from the germline V gene. CDR3 nucleotide sequence: TGTGCCAGCAGCCTTCTCCGGGGAGGGGGTGAAAAACTGTTTTTT. It codes for CASSLLRGGGEKLFF.

The CDR3 nucleotides are TGTGCCAGCAGTCTTGACAGGGGCCTTCTACTTAACTATGGCTACACCTTC. Residues: CASSLDRGLLLNYGYTF. The V gene is TRBV28, the J gene TRBJ1-2; 8 bases match TRBD1. The length of the CDR3 is 17 residues. Germline trimming cut 5 bases from V and 1 base from J; bases unmatched to any gene: 12. In germline, CDR1 is MDHEN, CDR2 SYDVKM.

The chain has TRBV28 and TRBJ1-1; D is unclear. Germline assignment: CDR1 MDHEN and CDR2 SYDVKM. The V and J ends lost 8 bases and 1 base respectively, with 11 bases between them. This CDR3 is 13 amino acids long. CDR3 sequence (DNA): TGTGCCAGCTCCCCCGGAGGGAACACTGAAGCTTTCTTT. Its translation: CASSPGGNTEAFF.

This clone was recorded a few times. This chain uses TRBV10-3 with TRBJ2-1; possible D gene TRBD1, 5 bases. Trimming pared 0 bases from V and 7 bases from J, leaving 13 bases between. There are 15 residues in the CDR3. Germline loops: CDR1 ENHRY, CDR2 SYGVKD. The CDR3 DNA is TGTGCCATCAGTGAGTCGGCGGCAGGGAAGAATGAGCAGTTCTTC. Protein sequence: CAISESAAGKNEQFF.

The genes are TRBV7-2 and TRBJ2-5, with D perhaps TRBD2 (6 bases). The V gene's germline CDR1 is SGHTA and CDR2 FQGNSA. Between the trimmed V and J ends, which lost 1 base and 4 bases, there was a span of 10 bases. The CDR3 is 14 residues long. CDR3 amino acids: CASSLGGAGETQYF. The CDR3 nucleotides are TGTGCCAGCAGCTTAGGGGGAGCGGGAGAGACCCAGTACTTC.

The chain carries TRBV7-9 and TRBJ2-2; D is possibly TRBD1 (7 bases). Per germline, CDR1 SEHNR and CDR2 FQNEAQ (reference sequence). The V end lost 1 base, the J end lost 6 bases, and 12 bases lay between the germline ends. The CDR3 has 15 amino acids. The CDR3 DNA is TGTGCCAGCAGCTTAGGACAGGGAGGCGCCGGGGAGCTGTTTTTT. This encodes CASSLGQGGAGELFF.

This rearrangement joins TRBV4-1 to TRBJ1-6; maybe TRBD1 (6 bases). There are 15 residues in the CDR3. Trimming took off 7 bases at V and 7 bases at J, with 17 bases between the two ends. In germline, CDR1 is MGHRA, CDR2 YSYEKL. DNA for the CDR3: TGCGCCAGCAACTATCCCGGGACACGGAATTCACCCCTCCACTTT. Encoded protein: CASNYPGTRNSPLHF.

This chain joins TRBV5-6 and TRBJ2-7, with no clear D. This CDR3 has 11 residues. Trimming cost V 3 bases and J 3 bases, with 4 bases left between them. CDR1 SGHDT and CDR2 YYEEEE come from the germline V gene. This chain's CDR3 is CASSSYYEQYF. The CDR3 DNA reads as TGTGCCAGCAGCTCGTACTACGAGCAGTACTTC. Full variable domain (remainder filled in from reference TRBV5-6 and TRBJ2-7): DAGVTQSPTHLIKTRGQQVTLRCSPKSGHDTVSWYQQALGQGPQFIFQYYEEEERQRGNFPDRFSGHQFPNYSSELNVNALLLGDSALYLCASSSYYEQYFGPGTRLTVT.

The genes are TRBV7-9 and TRBJ1-1; no firm D call. The CDR3 consists of 11 residues. V shed 5 bases and J shed 7 bases, with 8 bases lying between them. Germline assignment: CDR1 SEHNR and CDR2 FQNEAQ (reference sequence). Written as DNA, the CDR3 is TGTGCCAGCAGCCTCGCGGGTGAAGCTTTCTTT. Residues: CASSLAGEAFF. The entire variable domain, with the rest obtained from reference TRBV7-9 and TRBJ1-1, is as follows: DTGVSQNPRHKITKRGQNVTFRCDPISEHNRLYWYRQTLGQGPEFLTYFQNEAQLEKSRLLSDRFSAERPKGSFSTLEIQRTEQGDSAMYLCASSLAGEAFFGQGTRLTVV.

This chain links TRBV28 with TRBJ2-6, with 7 bases aligning to TRBD1. Trimming removed 6 bases from V and 2 bases from J; junction bases left unmatched: 4. Germline V gives CDR1 MDHEN, CDR2 SYDVKM. CDR3 length: 15 residues. The CDR3 coding sequence is TGTGCCAGCAGACCCCAGGGGGCTGGGGCCAACGTCCTGACTTTC. Translating gives CASRPQGAGANVLTF.

This clone has more than one count but fewer than ten. The chain joins TRBV7-9 to TRBJ2-5, with 7 bases matching TRBD1. The V and J ends lost 2 bases and 4 bases, in that order; junction bases with no gene match: 7. The CDR3 consists of 15 residues. CDR1 is SEHNR and CDR2 is FQNEAQ in the germline V gene (reference sequence). The CDR3 DNA is TGTGCCAGCAGCTTACCTACCGGACAGGTAGAGACCCAGTACTTC. It codes for CASSLPTGQVETQYF.

The rearrangement joins TRBV5-4 to TRBJ2-3; 7 bases map to TRBD2. Germline CDR1 SGHNT, CDR2 YYREEE (reference sequence). V shed 2 bases and J 2 bases; nucleotides not matched to a gene: 5. The CDR3 spans 15 residues. In nucleotides, the CDR3 is TGTGCCAGCAGCTTTGGGGGACTAAACACAGATACGCAGTATTTT. This sequence encodes CASSFGGLNTDTQYF.

The chain is built from TRBV6-5 and TRBJ2-5; D may be TRBD1 (6 bases). The germline V gene encodes CDR1 MNHEY and CDR2 SVGAGI. The CDR3 consists of 13 residues. Deletions cut 2 bases from V and 3 bases from J, with 7 bases between. In nucleotides, the CDR3 is TGTGCCAGCAGTTACGACAGGAAAGAGACCCAGTACTTC. The encoded protein is CASSYDRKETQYF.

This clone appeared a single time. The genes are TRBV25-1 and TRBJ1-2, with no clear D. The CDR3 spans 13 residues. V lost 2 bases, J lost 8 bases, and 12 bases lay in between. The germline V gene encodes CDR1 MGHDK and CDR2 SYGVNS. CDR3 sequence reads: CASSEGPYGGYTF. The CDR3 region has the DNA TGTGCCAGCAGTGAAGGCCCATACGGGGGCTACACCTTC.

The chain is built from TRBV4-1 and TRBJ2-1, with 8 bases fitting TRBD2. Germline V lookup: CDR1 MGHRA, CDR2 YSYEKL. The CDR3 spans 16 residues. The J segment lost 6 bases and the V segment lost 0 bases, leaving 7 bases of the junction unmatched. Written as DNA, the CDR3 is TGCGCCAGCAGCCAAGATATCCGGGGGGGCCGCAATGAGCAGTTCTTC. Translation gives CASSQDIRGGRNEQFF.

The DNA for the CDR3 is TGTGCCAGCAGCTATGACAGCCTCTATGGCTACACCTTC. This codes for CASSYDSLYGYTF. The rearrangement uses TRBV12-3 or TRBV12-4 and TRBJ1-2; tentatively, D is TRBD1 (5 bases). V gave up 6 bases and J gave up 4 bases, with 12 bases separating them. This CDR3 spans 13 amino acids.